This TCR beta chain was documented in a study of cytomegalovirus exposure and HLA in healthy donors. The CDR3 has 17 amino acids. The V end lost 4 bases, the J end lost 3 bases, and 18 bases lay between the germline ends. Germline lookup yields CDR1 MNHNS and CDR2 SASEGT. Both 60 Vbeta primers and 13 Jbeta primers went into the PCR. Only in-frame clones appear in the TCRdb table, and some are missing; sequencing was by immunoSEQ multiplex PCR. This sample carries fewer than 85,000 clones, about three quarters of them seen once, and the ten largest clones take around 10%. For this clone: What it binds is not known.

Points from the study as a whole: Overall, approximately 150 TCR beta chains were annotated as cytomegalovirus-associated. Reports indicate that TCR beta sequences accurately predicted the HLA-A and HLA-B alleles of most subjects. Upon later analysis, TCR association rates were observed to vary by HLA locus, being highest for DRB1 and lowest for HLA-C. The authors later found HLA-associated TCR beta chains more clonally expanded than equally common others.

Specimen: PBMCs. V gene TRBV6-1 combines with J gene TRBJ2-2; tentatively, D is TRBD2 (6 bases). This sequence was found in a middle-aged woman in good health and CMV-seropositive. The chain's CDR3 is CASSAPRGIGDTGELFF. For the CDR3, the DNA is TGTGCCAGCAGTGCTCCTCGGGGGATCGGCGACACCGGGGAGCTGTTTTTT.